This T cell receptor (beta chain) is drawn from a study of regulatory T cells in long-lasting Graves disease. CDR3-region Arm-PCR and iRepertoire HTBI primers produced the TCR beta libraries. One entry per CDR3 protein, called by TCRdb with MiXCR from the multiplex PCR reads. Of approximately 470,000 distinct CDR3 sequences detected, less than 25% appear once; the ten largest clones hold under 9%. Broader study findings: Researchers examined only peripheral blood and not thyroid tissue.

Time point in this sample: persistent/refractory GD, antithyroid drugs over 5 years with positive TRAb. From PBMCs, RNA was extracted and then used to make the TCR library. The V gene's germline CDR1 is SGHRS and CDR2 YFSETQ. The J segment lost 5 bases and the V segment lost 2 bases, leaving 5 bases of the junction unmatched. The CDR3 spans 15 residues. A remark on this clonotype: Its antigen is unknown.

The rearrangement links TRBV5-1 to TRBJ2-3; TRBD1 agrees at 10 bases. The sequence derives from a female donor with Graves disease. The specimen comprised peripheral blood mononuclear cells (PBMCs), sampled when the disease was refractory, from a patient treated with antithyroid drugs. DNA of the CDR3: TGCGCCAGCAGCTTTGAGACAGGGGGCATAGATACGCAGTATTTT. Its protein is CASSFETGGIDTQYF.